The 31 T cell receptor beta chains in this list originate from one sample, sequenced in a study of blood T cell repertoires in COVID-19. Method: immunoSEQ multiplex PCR; TCRdb's copy keeps in-frame clones and lacks some. The sample lists approximately 400,000 clones; more than 70% were seen once. Source material: peripheral blood. These receptors were collected from a man aged 40-49 years with acute or convalescent COVID-19.

V usage is TRBV19 and J usage is TRBJ1-2; the D is unclear. The germline gives CDR1 LNHDA, CDR2 SQIVND (reference sequence). V lost 5 bases, J lost 2 bases, and 15 bases lay in between. The CDR3 loop spans 15 amino acids. CDR3 amino acids: CASSPSQNSNYGYTF. For the CDR3, the DNA is TGTGCCAGTAGTCCTTCACAGAATTCAAACTATGGCTACACCTTC.

The rearrangement links TRBV10-3 to TRBJ1-5; tentative D call: TRBD1 (5 bases). Germline V gene sequence: CDR1 ENHRY, CDR2 SYGVKD. The ends were cut back, 6 bases at V and 1 base at J, with 10 bases in the middle. This CDR3 has 14 amino acids. The DNA of the CDR3 is TGTGCCATCAGAGCCGACAGAAGCAATCAGCCCCAGCATTTT. This gives the protein CAIRADRSNQPQHF.

The J gene is TRBJ2-7, the V gene TRBV7-9, with 8 positions matching TRBD2. J gave up 3 bases and V 4 bases, and 8 bases lay outside the gene matches. This CDR3 is 15 amino acids long. Per the germline V gene, CDR1 is SEHNR and CDR2 is FQNEAQ (reference sequence). CDR3 nucleotides: TGTGCCAGCAGCTCCCGCGGGGGGCGTTTCTACGAGCAGTACTTC. This sequence encodes CASSSRGGRFYEQYF. The complete variable domain, with remaining parts taken from reference TRBV7-9 and TRBJ2-7, reads DTGVSQNPRHKITKRGQNVTFRCDPISEHNRLYWYRQTLGQGPEFLTYFQNEAQLEKSRLLSDRFSAERPKGSFSTLEIQRTEQGDSAMYLCASSSRGGRFYEQYFGPGTRLTVT.

V is TRBV6-5 and J is TRBJ1-2, with TRBD1 identical over 9 bases. The CDR3 is made up of 14 amino acids. CDR1 and CDR2 (germline): MNHEY, SVGAGI. V shed 7 bases and J 7 bases; nucleotides not matched to a gene: 10. The CDR3 DNA reads TGTGCCAGCATATCCTCACAGGGGGCGCTTGGCTACACCTTC. Its translation: CASISSQGALGYTF.

The chain's CDR3 is CASATDFNEKLFF. In nucleotides, the CDR3 is TGCGCCAGCGCGACAGACTTTAATGAAAAACTGTTTTTT. The genes are TRBV5-1 and TRBJ1-4, with D possibly TRBD1 on 5 matching bases. The V end lost 7 bases, the J end lost 4 bases, and 11 bases lay between the germline ends. Germline CDR1 is SGHRS and CDR2 is YFSETQ. CDR3 length: 13 amino acids. Filled out from reference TRBV5-1 and TRBJ1-4, the complete variable domain reads KAGVTQTPRYLIKTRGQQVTLSCSPISGHRSVSWYQQTPGQGLQFLFEYFSETQRNKGNFPGRFSGRQFSNSRSEMNVSTLELGDSALYLCASATDFNEKLFFGSGTQLSVL.

This clone has only a few counts. The chain joins TRBV27 to TRBJ2-1, with D possibly TRBD2 on 5 matching bases. V was cut by 5 bases and J by 5 bases, with 16 bases left in between. Germline V CDR1 and CDR2: MNHEY, SMNVEV (reference sequence). There are 15 residues in the CDR3. Here the CDR3 DNA reads TGTGCCAGCAGTCCAGGACTGGAAGGGAACAATGAGCAGTTCTTC. It translates to CASSPGLEGNNEQFF.

Only one count was recorded for this clone. V and J are TRBV12-5 and TRBJ2-3; D is perhaps TRBD2 (5 bases). V lost 1 base, J lost 4 bases, and 12 bases lay in between. Looked up from germline, CDR1 is LGHNT and CDR2 is FRNRAP. The CDR3 extends over 15 amino acids. The CDR3 is CASGLAPTRSDTQYF. In DNA form, the CDR3 reads TGTGCTAGTGGTTTGGCCCCAACTAGATCAGATACGCAGTATTTT.

The chain employs TRBV29-1 and TRBJ2-2; D is possibly TRBD2 (6 bases). Germline loops: CDR1 SQVTM, CDR2 ANQGSEA. CDR3 length: 15 residues. The V end lost 1 base, the J end lost 4 bases, and 13 bases lay between the germline ends. DNA for the CDR3: TGCAGCGTTGAAGCCCCGGGACTGACCACCGGGGAGCTGTTTTTT. Residues: CSVEAPGLTTGELFF.

The V gene is TRBV2, the J gene TRBJ1-1, with TRBD1 matching 7 bases. This CDR3 has 14 amino acids. Trimming cost V 6 bases and J 0 bases; bases outside gene matches: 4. Germline assignment: CDR1 SNHLY and CDR2 FYNNEI. CDR3 coding DNA: TGTGCCAGCAGGGGGGACAGCATGAACACTGAAGCTTTCTTT. It codes for CASRGDSMNTEAFF.

The genes are TRBV6-2 or TRBV6-3 and TRBJ2-1, with 8 bases lining up with TRBD2. This CDR3 comprises 12 residues. Trimming removed 1 base from V and 15 bases from J; junction bases left unmatched: 5. Germline CDR1 is MNHEY and CDR2 is SVGEGT. CDR3 in DNA: TGTGCCAGCAGTTACTTTAGCGGGAAGGTGTTCTTC. This gives the protein CASSYFSGKVFF.

This clone was seen just once. The chain has TRBV10-2 and TRBJ1-6, with D perhaps TRBD1 (6 bases). The V gene lost 5 bases and the J gene lost 9 bases, with 11 bases spanning the gap. Germline CDR1 is WSHSY and CDR2 is SAAADI. The CDR3 spans 13 residues. This chain's CDR3 is CASSWGGSSPLHF. CDR3 sequence (DNA): TGCGCCAGCAGTTGGGGGGGCAGTTCACCCCTCCACTTT.

The chain employs TRBV10-2 and TRBJ2-1; 10 bases map to TRBD2. CDR1 WSHSY and CDR2 SAAADI come from the germline V gene. The CDR3 runs to 14 residues. V lost 3 bases and J lost 7; bases outside the gene matches: 3. The CDR3 sequence is CASSDLAGENEQFF. CDR3 DNA sequence: TGCGCCAGCAGTGACCTAGCGGGAGAAAATGAGCAGTTCTTC.

The chain combines TRBV5-4 with TRBJ1-5; D is uncertain. The CDR3 has 17 amino acids. V gave up 4 bases and J gave up 0 bases, with 17 bases separating them. Germline CDR1 and CDR2: SGHNT and YYREEE (reference sequence). The CDR3 is CASSPTPGFNSNQPQHF. The DNA of the CDR3 is TGTGCCAGCAGCCCTACGCCCGGGTTTAATAGCAATCAGCCCCAGCATTTT.

This chain joins TRBV28 and TRBJ1-1, with 7 bases fitting TRBD1. The length of the CDR3 is 12 residues. Germline V CDR1 and CDR2: MDHEN, SYDVKM. Unmatched junction bases numbered 6, after V lost 10 bases and J lost 4 bases. The DNA for the CDR3 is TGTGCCACAAAAGGGGGCGTCACTGAAGCTTTCTTT. Its protein is CATKGGVTEAFF.

The genes are TRBV28 and TRBJ1-6, with D possibly matching TRBD1 (5 bases). Germline CDR1 MDHEN, CDR2 SYDVKM. The V end lost 10 bases, the J end lost 0 bases, and 16 bases lay between the germline ends. The CDR3 contains 16 residues. In DNA form, the CDR3 reads TGTGCCACCCACGGGGGGTTCAGCTCCTATAATTCACCCCTCCACTTT. Translation: CATHGGFSSYNSPLHF.

The V call is TRBV6-2 or TRBV6-3, the J call TRBJ2-1; no clear D. The V and J ends lost 6 bases and 4 bases respectively, with 16 bases between them. Germline loops: CDR1 MNHEY, CDR2 SVGEGT. CDR3 length: 15 amino acids. DNA for the CDR3: TGTGCCAGCAGCAGTTCCGGGTCCCCGTACAATGAGCAGTTCTTC. Translation: CASSSSGSPYNEQFF.

This clone was detected a few times. This chain uses TRBV5-1 with TRBJ1-2, with 7 bases identical to TRBD1. The CDR3 contains 14 residues. CDR1 and CDR2 (germline): SGHRS, YFSETQ. Unmatched junction bases numbered 4, after V lost 3 bases and J lost 2 bases. The chain's CDR3 is CASSSRDRNYGYTF. In nucleotides, the CDR3 is TGCGCCAGCAGCTCCCGGGACAGAAACTATGGCTACACCTTC.

CDR3 sequence: CATGGEGAGQPQHF. The CDR3 region has the DNA TGTGCCACCGGGGGGGAGGGCGCGGGACAGCCCCAGCATTTT. The chain has TRBV24-1 and TRBJ1-5, with a tentative D call TRBD1 (5 bases). The germline V gene encodes CDR1 KGHDR and CDR2 SFDVKD. CDR3 size: 14 residues. V shed 9 bases and J shed 7 bases, with 18 bases lying between them.

The chain joins TRBV7-9 to TRBJ2-6; the match to TRBD1 covers 12 bases. The CDR3 covers 18 residues. J gave up 0 bases and V 6 bases, and 6 bases lay outside the gene matches. Germline CDR1 is SEHNR and CDR2 is FQNEAQ (reference sequence). Here the CDR3 reads CASSLGQGATSGANVLTF. Written as DNA, the CDR3 is TGTGCCAGCAGTTTGGGACAGGGGGCCACCTCTGGGGCCAACGTCCTGACTTTC.

The chain carries TRBV6-1 and TRBJ2-7, with D possibly TRBD1 on 6 matching bases. CDR1 MNHNS and CDR2 SASEGT come from the germline V gene. The CDR3 loop spans 12 amino acids. Deletions cut 3 bases from V and 8 bases from J, with 11 bases between. The CDR3 here is CASSDPGEKQYF. The CDR3 DNA is TGTGCCAGCAGTGACCCAGGGGAGAAGCAGTACTTC.

The chain has TRBV30 and TRBJ1-5, with 10 nucleotides matching TRBD1. CDR3 length equals 19 residues. CDR1 and CDR2 from the germline V gene are GTSNPN and SVGIG (reference sequence). Unmatched junction bases numbered 15, after V lost 4 bases and J lost 0 bases. The DNA of the CDR3 is TGTGCCTGGACTGTGCCCGGGGACAGGGGCCTTGATAGCAATCAGCCCCAGCATTTT. The encoded protein is CAWTVPGDRGLDSNQPQHF. Full variable domain (outside the CDR3, taken from reference TRBV30 and TRBJ1-5): SQTIHQWPATLVQPVGSPLSLECTVEGTSNPNLYWYRQAAGRGLQLLFYSVGIGQISSEVPQNLSASRPQDRQFILSSKKLLLSDSGFYLCAWTVPGDRGLDSNQPQHFGDGTRLSIL.

This chain uses TRBV9 with TRBJ2-1; 8 bases are shared with TRBD2. Germline V CDR1 and CDR2: SGDLS, YYNGEE. The J segment lost 4 bases and the V segment lost 0 bases, leaving 6 bases of the junction unmatched. The CDR3 totals 16 residues. CDR3 sequence: CASSVAGGRMYNEQFF. In nucleotides, the CDR3 is TGTGCCAGCAGCGTAGCCGGCGGGAGGATGTACAATGAGCAGTTCTTC.

V is TRBV5-8 and J is TRBJ1-4, with D possibly matching TRBD1 (5 bases). From germline, CDR1 is SGHTS and CDR2 YDEGEE. V was cut by 5 bases and J by 6 bases, with 20 bases left in between. The CDR3 consists of 16 residues. Written as DNA, the CDR3 is TGTGCCAGCAGTAGAACCCGAGGAGGGGCTGATGAAAAACTGTTTTTT. This encodes CASSRTRGGADEKLFF. The variable domain in full, with the rest retrieved from reference TRBV5-8 and TRBJ1-4, is EAGVTQSPTHLIKTRGQQATLRCSPISGHTSVYWYQQALGLGLQFLLWYDEGEERNRGNFPPRFSGRQFPNYSSELNVNALELEDSALYLCASSRTRGGADEKLFFGSGTQLSVL.

The chain carries TRBV7-9 and TRBJ1-2, with D perhaps matching TRBD1 (5 bases). The V gene lost 1 base and the J gene lost 1 base, with 10 bases spanning the gap. This CDR3 comprises 15 residues. CDR1 and CDR2 (germline): SEHNR, FQNEAQ (reference sequence). The CDR3 coding sequence is TGTGCCAGCAGCTTAGGACAGAATTATAACTATGGCTACACCTTC. Translated: CASSLGQNYNYGYTF. The full variable domain, in which reference TRBV7-9 and TRBJ1-2 provide the parts outside the CDR3, is DTGVSQNPRHKITKRGQNVTFRCDPISEHNRLYWYRQTLGQGPEFLTYFQNEAQLEKSRLLSDRFSAERPKGSFSTLEIQRTEQGDSAMYLCASSLGQNYNYGYTFGSGTRLTVV.

This sequence joins TRBV19 and TRBJ2-7, with D perhaps TRBD2 (5 bases). This CDR3 has 13 residues. Germline assignment: CDR1 LNHDA and CDR2 SQIVND (reference sequence). V shed 5 bases and J shed 5 bases, with 13 bases lying between them. The CDR3 DNA is TGTGCCAGTAGTGCCAGCCCGGGGAACGAGCAGTACTTC. It encodes CASSASPGNEQYF.

The DNA for the CDR3 is TGCGCCAGCAGCTTTTCGGGACAGGGAGGTGGAAACACCATATATTTT. This gives the protein CASSFSGQGGGNTIYF. The chain has TRBV5-1 and TRBJ1-3; 9 nucleotides agree with TRBD1. This CDR3 contains 16 residues. Germline trimming cut 2 bases from V and 3 bases from J; bases unmatched to any gene: 6. Germline loops: CDR1 SGHRS, CDR2 YFSETQ.

CDR3 loop: CASSTTSRGIDEQYF. In DNA form, the CDR3 reads TGTGCCAGCAGCACAACGTCCCGGGGAATAGACGAGCAGTACTTC. V is TRBV9 and J is TRBJ2-7, with D maybe TRBD2 (5 bases). The CDR3 runs 15 residues. The germline V gene encodes CDR1 SGDLS and CDR2 YYNGEE. The V end lost 4 bases, the J end lost 5 bases, and 19 bases lay between the germline ends.

About this clone: A junction end diverges from the germline sequence, so it may reflect a read error. J is TRBJ1-4 and V is TRBV7-7; 9 bases agree with TRBD1. The CDR3 runs 13 residues. Looked up from germline, CDR1 is SSHAT and CDR2 is FNYEAQ (reference sequence). The CDR3 reads CASSTDRGEKLFF. The CDR3 region has the DNA TGTGCTAGCAGCACAGACAGGGGGGAAAAACTGTTTTTT.

V is TRBV6-5 and J is TRBJ2-5, with D perhaps TRBD2 (6 bases). Germline CDR1 reads MNHEY; CDR2 reads SVGAGI. Trimming stripped 11 bases from V and 5 bases from J, with 9 bases between. There are 10 residues in the CDR3. The CDR3 loop is CAAGMETQYF. The CDR3 DNA sequence: TGTGCCGCGGGAATGGAGACCCAGTACTTC.

The chain uses TRBV18 and TRBJ1-1; D remains unclear. The CDR3 spans 17 residues. Between the trimmed V and J ends, which lost 1 base and 3 bases, there was a span of 18 bases. The germline V gene encodes CDR1 KGHSH and CDR2 LQKENI. CDR3 loop: CASSPRMLNPQDTEAFF. CDR3 coding DNA: TGTGCCAGCTCACCACGGATGCTCAACCCCCAGGACACTGAAGCTTTCTTT.

This clone was seen once. The gene calls are TRBV15 and TRBJ2-3, with 10 positions matching TRBD2. CDR3 length: 16 residues. Germline lookup yields CDR1 LNHNV and CDR2 YYDKDF (reference sequence). V lost 0 bases, J lost 4 bases, and 4 bases stayed unmatched. This CDR3 reads CATSRDLAGGSDTQYF. The CDR3 coding sequence is TGTGCCACCAGCAGAGATTTAGCGGGAGGCTCAGATACGCAGTATTTT.